These T cell receptor beta chains were read from a single sample in a study of OX40 agonist ivuxolimab in advanced cancers. Data came from immunoSEQ multiplex PCR; TCRdb stores just in-frame clones and leaves some out. The sample includes around 60,000 clones, about nine tenths of them seen just once. Sample: CD4+ or CD8+ T cells sorted from blood, taken in a trial of the OX40 agonist ivuxolimab. These receptors were collected from an adult with an advanced solid tumor such as melanoma, head and neck, liver or kidney cancer. Both conserved end residues are part of each CDR3. The D gene is left open where the match is weak. Clone size is given for some rows only: seen once, a few or many times, or a class if the clone is expanded.

j_call: TRBJ2-4
v_call: TRBV19
d_call: TRBD1
clone_size: NA
cdr3_nt: TGTGCCAGTAGTTTCTTTGGGACAGGGGGCGTGGCCAAAAACATTCAGTACTTC
cdr3_aa: CASSFFGTGGVAKNIQYF

j_call: TRBJ2-7
v_call: TRBV27
d_call: NA
clone_size: NA
cdr3_nt: TGTGCCAGCAGTTTACAGGGCGGATCCTACGAGCAGTACTTC
cdr3_aa: CASSLQGGSYEQYF

j_call: TRBJ2-3
v_call: TRBV4-1
d_call: NA
clone_size: NA
cdr3_nt: TGCGCCAGCAGCCAAGTGGGACTCCTTAGCACAGATACGCAGTATTTT
cdr3_aa: CASSQVGLLSTDTQYF

j_call: TRBJ2-1
v_call: TRBV4-3
d_call: TRBD1
clone_size: NA
cdr3_nt: TGCGCCAGCAGCCAAGATCGATGGGGACAGGGGAGGAATGAGCAGTTCTTC
cdr3_aa: CASSQDRWGQGRNEQFF

j_call: TRBJ2-1
v_call: TRBV6-4
d_call: TRBD2
clone_size: NA
cdr3_nt: TGTGCCAGCAGTGACCTAGGCGGGAGTTCCTACAATGAGCAGTTCTTC
cdr3_aa: CASSDLGGSSYNEQFF

j_call: TRBJ2-7
v_call: TRBV4-1
d_call: NA
clone_size: NA
cdr3_nt: TGCGCCAGCAGCCTAGGGCGGGTCGACGAGCAGTACTTC
cdr3_aa: CASSLGRVDEQYF

j_call: TRBJ2-5
v_call: TRBV10-1
d_call: NA
clone_size: NA
cdr3_nt: TGCGCCAGCAGGACAGTTCAAGAGACCCAGTACTTC
cdr3_aa: CASRTVQETQYF

j_call: TRBJ2-7
v_call: TRBV28
d_call: NA
clone_size: NA
cdr3_nt: TGTGCCTCAGGACAGCTCCTAGGGGGCTACGAGCAGTACTTC
cdr3_aa: CASGQLLGGYEQYF

j_call: TRBJ1-1
v_call: TRBV7-9
d_call: NA
clone_size: NA
cdr3_nt: TGTGCCTTACGTGGGGGACTTGTGGAAGCTTTCTTT
cdr3_aa: CALRGGLVEAFF

j_call: TRBJ2-7
v_call: TRBV4-1
d_call: NA
clone_size: once
cdr3_nt: TGCGCCAGCAGCCAAGATTCATCTGGGCCTTACGAGCAGTACTTC
cdr3_aa: CASSQDSSGPYEQYF

j_call: TRBJ2-1
v_call: TRBV5-6
d_call: NA
clone_size: once
cdr3_nt: TGTGCCAGCAGCTGGAAGGATGAGCAGTTCTTC
cdr3_aa: CASSWKDEQFF

j_call: TRBJ2-1
v_call: TRBV21-1
d_call: NA
clone_size: NA
cdr3_nt: TGTGCCAGCAGCAGCGGGACTAGCGGGAGAAAAGACAATGAGCAGTTCTTC
cdr3_aa: CASSSGTSGRKDNEQFF

j_call: TRBJ2-7
v_call: TRBV6-6
d_call: NA
clone_size: NA
cdr3_nt: TGTGCCAGCAGCGAGGTAGAGGGCCACGAGCAGTACTTC
cdr3_aa: CASSEVEGHEQYF

j_call: TRBJ2-1
v_call: TRBV11-2
d_call: TRBD2
clone_size: NA
cdr3_nt: TGTGCCAGCAGCTTAGATTTACTAGCGGGATCGTATGAGCAGTTCTTC
cdr3_aa: CASSLDLLAGSYEQFF

j_call: TRBJ2-5
v_call: TRBV7-2
d_call: TRBD2
clone_size: NA
cdr3_nt: TGTGCCAGCAGCTCCATATTAGCGGGAGGAGAGACCCAGTACTTC
cdr3_aa: CASSSILAGGETQYF